This T cell receptor (beta chain) was sequenced for a study of shared clonotypes between healthy human individuals. Study information: There were three CD4 naive, three CD4 memory, two CD8 naive and one CD8 memory plates per donor. Findings of the study overall: When naive CD4 clonotypes were compared across several donors, 4% to 6.5% were shared.

With regard to this clone: Its antigen remains unidentified.

Negatively enriched CD4+ T cells were divided by CD45RA into naive and memory. Over several immunoSEQ plates, each subset's genomic DNA was distributed in even portions. Libraries were prepared by immunoSEQ multiplex PCR; TCRdb keeps only in-frame clonotypes and omits some of them. Among millions of clones listed, more than 80% were seen once. Source material: naive CD4+ T cells sorted from blood. Subset indicated: CD45RA+ positively selected. The receptor was isolated from a young man in good health.

CDR3 nucleotides: TGTGCCAGCAGCCTCCAACAGGACTATAATTCACCCCTCCACTTT. Translating gives CASSLQQDYNSPLHF. V is TRBV7-2 and J is TRBJ1-6, with D tentatively TRBD1 (5 bases). Trimming stripped 5 bases from V and 3 bases from J, with 11 bases between. Germline V gene lookup returns CDR1 SGHTA and CDR2 FQGNSA. The CDR3 totals 15 residues. Full variable domain (remainder filled in from reference TRBV7-2 and TRBJ1-6): GAGVSQSPSNKVTEKGKDVELRCDPISGHTALYWYRQSLGQGLEFLIYFQGNSAPDKSGLPSDRFSAERTGGSVSTLTIQRTQQEDSAVYLCASSLQQDYNSPLHFGNGTRLTVT.